What follows describes a single T cell receptor beta chain. Antigen: not known. This sequence may be a read error, since a much larger clone differs from it by one base. The CDR3 sequence is 14 residues long. This sample is drawn from a study of tumor-infiltrating lymphocytes in primary liver carcinoma. On the study more broadly: Sample yields of productive TCRbeta reads, ranging from roughly 3.5 to 8 million, were similar across tissue types.

Starting material of 400 to 600 ng total RNA yielded TCR beta cDNA via a constant-region primer. Three-round nested multiplex PCR performed with slightly modified ARM-PCR produced the TCR beta libraries. Primers for the first two PCR rounds were TRBV1-TRBV30 forward primers and a C-beta reverse primer (approximately 9 cycles per round). TCRdb fed the multiplex PCR reads into MiXCR, producing one record per CDR3 protein. The sample contains approximately 120,000 distinct CDR3 sequences, 64% of which appear only once. Joint extraction of RNA and DNA used roughly 20-32 mg of bulk tissue that was unsorted. Enrolled patients were chronically infected with HBV and treatment-naive. Study results and caveats: With p = 0.039, the top-250-clone fraction in tumors significantly exceeded that in blood. Tumor region pairs showed greater overlap than either tumor-adjacent or tumor-blood pairs did.

Source material: liver tumor tissue from sampling region 3. Subset indicated: tumor region T3, left-lateral pole. V gene TRBV12-3 or TRBV12-4 combines with J gene TRBJ1-1; TRBD1 might be the D (6 bases). This TCR was recovered from a woman aged 60 to 75 with primary liver carcinoma and hepatitis B virus infection. As DNA, the CDR3 is TGTGCCAGCGGTTTATCAGGGGACGGCACTGAAGCTTTCTTT. This translates into CASGLSGDGTEAFF.